Listed here is a single TCR beta chain. In the original analysis: Estimates of nucleated cell counts were drawn from the amplification of reference gene primers. Produced via immunoSEQ multiplex PCR; TCRdb's table is partial and in-frame only. V and J calls and clone size are those listed in that table; D and trimming were worked out from the DNA. The sample has 200,000 to 250,000 clones; approximately 77% are singletons. Germline CDR1 KGHSH, CDR2 LQKENI. The CDR3 totals 18 residues. V lost 1 base to trimming and J lost 3 bases; unmatched junction nucleotides: 10. The sample is drawn from a study of blood T cell repertoires in COVID-19. Study details: The origin of the acute and convalescent COVID-19 samples was the United States, Italy and Spain.

Sequencing was carried out using peripheral blood. The chain has TRBV18 and TRBJ2-3; 10 positions agree with TRBD2. This receptor was taken from a woman of 80 years or more with acute or convalescent COVID-19. The DNA for the CDR3 is TGTGCCAGCTCACCACGATCGAACGGACTAGCGGTGACAGATACGCAGTATTTT. Its protein is CASSPRSNGLAVTDTQYF.